A single sample is the source of the 21 T cell receptor beta chains below, sequenced in a study of cytotoxic CD8 clonotypes in ibrutinib-treated CLL. Data came from immunoSEQ multiplex PCR; TCRdb stores just in-frame clones and leaves some out. The sample holds approximately 140,000 clones, approximately 77% seen once. The starting material was PBMCs, obtained after 12 months of ibrutinib treatment. Receptor source: a human donor with chronic lymphocytic leukemia.

This rearrangement joins TRBV6-5 to TRBJ1-1; 7 bases line up with TRBD1. Germline trimming cut 2 bases from V and 1 base from J; bases unmatched to any gene: 4. Germline V gives CDR1 MNHEY, CDR2 SVGAGI. CDR3 length: 15 amino acids. CDR3 region: CASSYRGTANTEAFF. The CDR3 DNA reads as TGTGCCAGCAGTTACCGAGGGACAGCGAACACTGAAGCTTTCTTT.

This chain links TRBV6-1 with TRBJ2-5; 10 nucleotides match TRBD2. J lost 2 bases, V lost 6 bases, and 3 bases had no gene match. The V gene's germline CDR1 is MNHNS and CDR2 SASEGT. The CDR3 runs 14 residues. CDR3 sequence (DNA): TGTGCCAGCAGGGGGGGACTAGCGCAAGAGACCCAGTACTTC. Its protein is CASRGGLAQETQYF.

The J gene is TRBJ2-5, the V gene TRBV10-3; D is possibly TRBD1 (6 bases). The germline gives CDR1 ENHRY, CDR2 SYGVKD. The CDR3 length is 15 residues. Trimming pared 2 bases from V and 4 bases from J, leaving 14 bases between. The CDR3 region has the DNA TGTGCCATCAGTGAGCCAGGACAGAAAATAGAGACCCAGTACTTC. This translates into CAISEPGQKIETQYF.

With regard to this clone: At one of its ends the junction is not consistent with the germline gene, which may arise from a read error. The identical CDR3 is also encoded by other nucleotide sequences in the sample. The rearrangement links TRBV4-1 to TRBJ2-1; unclear D gene. Germline V lookup: CDR1 MGHRA, CDR2 YSYEKL. The CDR3 runs to 12 residues. CDR3 sequence: CASSQDSREQFF. As DNA, the CDR3 is TGCGCTAGCAGCCAAGATTCGCGTGAGCAGTTCTTC.

V and J are TRBV6-1 and TRBJ1-1; 9 positions agree with TRBD1. This CDR3 is 14 amino acids long. In germline, CDR1 is MNHNS, CDR2 SASEGT. J lost 1 base, V lost 7 bases, and 4 bases had no gene match. Here the CDR3 reads CASKQGAANTEAFF. The CDR3 DNA follows: TGTGCCAGCAAACAGGGGGCAGCGAACACTGAAGCTTTCTTT.

In its sample, this clone was seen many times. CDR3: CASMRDSLNQPQHF. CDR3 DNA: TGTGCCAGTATGCGGGACAGCCTAAATCAGCCCCAGCATTTT. The chain uses TRBV19 and TRBJ1-5, with 7 nucleotides matching TRBD1. This CDR3 is 14 amino acids long. After removal of 7 bases from V and 4 bases from J, the junction contained 7 bases not matched to a gene. CDR1 and CDR2 (germline): LNHDA, SQIVND (reference sequence).

The chain uses TRBV5-1 and TRBJ2-7; the D gene could be TRBD1 or TRBD2 (5 bases each). Trimming removed 0 bases at V and 3 bases at J, with 10 bases between. The germline gives CDR1 SGHRS, CDR2 YFSETQ. The CDR3 has 14 residues. CDR3 region: CASSLAGADYEQYF. CDR3 sequence (DNA): TGCGCCAGCAGCTTGGCCGGGGCAGACTACGAGCAGTACTTC.

J is TRBJ2-2 and V is TRBV5-1; D might be TRBD1 or TRBD2, each matching 5 bases. The V end lost 6 bases, the J end lost 0 bases, and 15 bases lay between the germline ends. CDR1 is SGHRS, CDR2 YFSETQ, per germline. The CDR3 is made up of 16 amino acids. The CDR3 nucleotides read TGCGCCAGCACATCCGGGACCGGAGCGAACACCGGGGAGCTGTTTTTT. This translates into CASTSGTGANTGELFF.

V is TRBV7-2 and J is TRBJ2-5; 7 bases align to TRBD1. The CDR3 runs 15 residues. Per germline, CDR1 SGHTA and CDR2 FQGNSA. The trim removed 0 bases at V and 3 bases at J, leaving 4 bases unmatched. The CDR3 coding sequence is TGTGCCAGCAGCTTAGCCGGGACAGCGAAAGAGACCCAGTACTTC. Translation gives CASSLAGTAKETQYF. Looking up the rest from reference TRBV7-2 and TRBJ2-5 gives the full variable domain: GAGVSQSPSNKVTEKGKDVELRCDPISGHTALYWYRQSLGQGLEFLIYFQGNSAPDKSGLPSDRFSAERTGGSVSTLTIQRTQQEDSAVYLCASSLAGTAKETQYFGPGTRLLVL.

V and J are TRBV2 and TRBJ2-3; D might be TRBD2 (7 bases). CDR1 and CDR2 (germline): SNHLY, FYNNEI. The CDR3 totals 15 residues. The ends were cut back, 6 bases at V and 0 bases at J, with 13 bases in the middle. In DNA form, the CDR3 reads TGTGCCAGCAGCGGGCGGGGGCCTAGCACAGATACGCAGTATTTT. Translating it yields CASSGRGPSTDTQYF.

The chain uses TRBV7-3 and TRBJ2-2; the D gene is possibly TRBD2 (5 bases). The CDR3 sequence is 14 residues long. Looked up from germline, CDR1 is SGHTA and CDR2 is FQGTGA. Between the trimmed V and J ends, which lost 0 bases and 4 bases, there was a span of 6 bases. The chain's CDR3 is CASSLTRATGELFF. Written as DNA, the CDR3 is TGTGCCAGCAGCTTAACGAGGGCCACCGGGGAGCTGTTTTTT.

The chain joins TRBV13 to TRBJ2-7, with TRBD2 identical over 7 bases. The germline V gene encodes CDR1 PRHDT and CDR2 FYEKMQ (reference sequence). The V segment lost 5 bases and the J segment 0 bases; nucleotides outside the gene matches: 7. This CDR3 contains 15 residues. In nucleotides, the CDR3 is TGTGCCAGCAGCCGCCGGGGGGTAGCCTCCTACGAGCAGTACTTC. The encoded protein is CASSRRGVASYEQYF. Drawing the rest from reference TRBV13 and TRBJ2-7, the complete variable domain is AAGVIQSPRHLIKEKRETATLKCYPIPRHDTVYWYQQGPGQDPQFLISFYEKMQSDKGSIPDRFSAQQFSDYHSELNMSSLELGDSALYFCASSRRGVASYEQYFGPGTRLTVT.

The V gene is TRBV21-1, the J gene TRBJ2-3; the table names TRBD1, a call not compared with the DNA. TRBV21-1 is described as a pseudogene. The CDR3 is made up of 16 amino acids. CDR3 coding DNA: TGTGCCAGCAGCAAAGATGGCAGACATAGCACAGATACGCAGTATTTT. It encodes CASSKDGRHSTDTQYF.

The V gene is TRBV7-9, the J gene TRBJ1-1; D possibly corresponds to TRBD1 (6 bases). The length of the CDR3 is 13 residues. V gave up 4 bases and J gave up 7 bases, with 13 bases separating them. The germline V gene encodes CDR1 SEHNR and CDR2 FQNEAQ (reference sequence). The CDR3 protein is CASSSREDSEAFF. The CDR3 nucleotides read TGTGCCAGCAGCTCCCGAGAGGACAGTGAAGCTTTCTTT.

The J gene is TRBJ1-5, the V gene TRBV19; possible D gene TRBD1, 5 bases. The CDR3 sequence is 17 residues long. From germline, CDR1 is LNHDA and CDR2 SQIVND (reference sequence). Trimming took off 4 bases at V and 0 bases at J, with 16 bases between the two ends. The CDR3: CASSTADIFGSNQPQHF. CDR3 nucleotide sequence: TGTGCCAGTAGTACGGCGGACATTTTTGGTAGCAATCAGCCCCAGCATTTT.

In this sample, this clone turned up once. The J gene is TRBJ2-3, the V gene TRBV28, with 9 nucleotides matching TRBD2. The germline CDR1 and CDR2 sequences are MDHEN and SYDVKM. Germline trimming cut 5 bases from V and 0 bases from J; bases unmatched to any gene: 9. CDR3 length: 17 residues. In DNA form, the CDR3 reads TGTGCCAGCAGTACTCCGGGACTAGCAACTAGCACAGATACGCAGTATTTT. It yields the protein CASSTPGLATSTDTQYF.

The rearrangement joins TRBV30 to TRBJ2-3, with D possibly matching TRBD2 (6 bases). V was cut by 0 bases and J by 3 bases, with 19 bases left in between. Germline-derived CDR1 and CDR2 are GTSNPN and SVGIG (reference sequence). The CDR3 consists of 17 residues. The CDR3 DNA reads as TGTGCCTGGAGTGTATTGGGTGGACTATCTATTACAGATACGCAGTATTTT. Protein product: CAWSVLGGLSITDTQYF.

The rearrangement links TRBV6-6 to TRBJ2-3, with 13 bases fitting TRBD2. CDR3 size: 15 residues. Looked up from germline, CDR1 is MNHNY and CDR2 is SVGAGI (reference sequence). The J segment lost 5 bases and the V segment lost 6 bases, leaving 5 bases of the junction unmatched. CDR3 loop: CASSQLAGGVDTQYF. In nucleotides, the CDR3 is TGTGCCAGCAGCCAACTAGCGGGGGGGGTAGATACGCAGTATTTT.

For this clone: The same CDR3 also results from other DNA sequences found in this sample. This chain links TRBV9 with TRBJ2-1, with TRBD2 matching over 10 bases. CDR3 size: 16 residues. The junction had 2 bases not matched to a gene; V was cut back by 2 bases and J by 0 bases. Germline values: CDR1 SGDLS, CDR2 YYNGEE. The CDR3 sequence is CASSVSGGSSYNEQFF. The CDR3 DNA sequence: TGTGCCAGCAGCGTTAGCGGGGGGAGCTCCTACAATGAGCAGTTCTTC. Variable domain in full (rest from reference TRBV9 and TRBJ2-1): DSGVTQTPKHLITATGQRVTLRCSPRSGDLSVYWYQQSLDQGLQFLIQYYNGEERAKGNILERFSAQQFPDLHSELNLSSLELGDSALYFCASSVSGGSSYNEQFFGPGTRLTVL.

The V gene is TRBV2, the J gene TRBJ2-7, with D tentatively TRBD2 (6 bases). Deletions cut 6 bases from V and 3 bases from J, with 24 bases between. This CDR3 has 17 residues. Germline V gene sequence: CDR1 SNHLY, CDR2 FYNNEI. CDR3: CASRVFIIEVGSYEQYF. CDR3 sequence (DNA): TGTGCCAGCAGGGTGTTTATTATTGAAGTCGGGAGCTACGAGCAGTACTTC.

The rearrangement joins TRBV12-5 to TRBJ2-1; a weak D match, TRBD1 (5 bases). Germline values: CDR1 LGHNT, CDR2 FRNRAP. Between the trimmed V and J ends, which lost 1 base and 7 bases, there was a span of 8 bases. The CDR3 length is 13 residues. The CDR3 region has the DNA TGTGCTAGTGGTTTGGCCCCAGGGAATGAGCAGTTCTTC. Protein sequence: CASGLAPGNEQFF.